One and the same sample provided the 27 T cell receptor beta chains below, sequenced in a study of PD-L1 blockade in urothelial cancer. Profiled with immunoSEQ multiplex PCR; TCRdb holds only in-frame clones, not every one. The sample includes tens of thousands of clones, less than 85% of them seen just once. The time point here: pretreatment peripheral blood. The source material was PBMCs, sampled around atezolizumab (anti-PD-L1) treatment. All receptors derive from a man between 65 and 85 years old with urothelial cancer.

This chain uses TRBV5-1 with TRBJ2-1; 7 bases are a match to TRBD1. Germline V gives CDR1 SGHRS, CDR2 YFSETQ. The junction had 2 bases not matched to a gene; V was cut back by 0 bases and J by 2 bases. CDR3 length: 15 residues. CDR3 loop: CASSLVGTAYNEQFF. CDR3 nucleotide sequence: TGCGCCAGCAGCTTGGTAGGGACAGCCTACAATGAGCAGTTCTTC. Complete variable domain (other parts from reference TRBV5-1 and TRBJ2-1): KAGVTQTPRYLIKTRGQQVTLSCSPISGHRSVSWYQQTPGQGLQFLFEYFSETQRNKGNFPGRFSGRQFSNSRSEMNVSTLELGDSALYLCASSLVGTAYNEQFFGPGTRLTVL.

This rearrangement joins TRBV9 to TRBJ2-2, with D tentatively TRBD1 (6 bases). Trimming took off 0 bases at V and 0 bases at J, with 12 bases between the two ends. Germline assignment: CDR1 SGDLS and CDR2 YYNGEE. The CDR3 covers 17 residues. As DNA, the CDR3 is TGTGCCAGCAGCGTAGTCACAGGGAACCCGAACACCGGGGAGCTGTTTTTT. This codes for CASSVVTGNPNTGELFF.

This clone has more than one count but fewer than ten. V is TRBV5-8 and J is TRBJ2-7, with D perhaps matching TRBD2 (5 bases). Germline CDR1 is SGHTS and CDR2 is YDEGEE. With 4 bases removed from V and 0 bases from J, the gap between germline ends came to 11 bases. The CDR3 sequence is 14 residues long. CDR3 nucleotides: TGTGCCAGCAGCAAGACGGGAACCTCCTACGAGCAGTACTTC. The encoded protein is CASSKTGTSYEQYF.

This clone was observed once. The chain combines TRBV18 with TRBJ1-3, with a weak D call TRBD1 (5 bases). The germline V gene encodes CDR1 KGHSH and CDR2 LQKENI. Trimming cost V 3 bases and J 4 bases, with 16 bases left between them. The CDR3 consists of 16 residues. In DNA form, the CDR3 reads TGTGCCAGCTCACCCTTTTCGGGGGAATTCGGAAACACCATATATTTT. Residues: CASSPFSGEFGNTIYF.

This chain uses TRBV6-4 with TRBJ2-1, with D perhaps TRBD1 (6 bases). The CDR3 is 15 residues long. The V gene's germline CDR1 is MRHNA and CDR2 SNTAGT. The germline V and J ends were trimmed by 3 bases and 7 bases, with 16 bases remaining between them. The CDR3 bases are TGTGCCAGCAGTGATTTGGGGGCACTTATGAATGAGCAGTTCTTC. Its translation is CASSDLGALMNEQFF.

This chain joins TRBV6-1 and TRBJ2-1, with TRBD1 identical over 10 bases. With V trimmed by 7 bases and J by 9 bases, 12 bases remained unmatched. CDR3 length: 15 residues. CDR1 MNHNS and CDR2 SASEGT come from the germline V gene. CDR3 sequence reads: CASNPTGGEVSEQFF. The CDR3 region has the DNA TGTGCCAGCAACCCGACAGGGGGCGAAGTCAGTGAGCAGTTCTTC.

The sample holds a few counts of this clone. The chain carries TRBV28 and TRBJ2-7; D remains unclear. Trimming removed 3 bases from V and 3 bases from J, with 24 bases in between. The V gene's germline CDR1 is MDHEN and CDR2 SYDVKM. This CDR3 has 18 residues. The CDR3 DNA reads as TGTGCCAGCAGTTTCTCCCGTGGCCCTAGTGCCCCGGTCTACGAGCAGTACTTC. It codes for CASSFSRGPSAPVYEQYF. The full variable domain, in which reference TRBV28 and TRBJ2-7 provide the parts outside the CDR3, is DVKVTQSSRYLVKRTGEKVFLECVQDMDHENMFWYRQDPGLGLRLIYFSYDVKMKEKGDIPEGYSVSREKKERFSLILESASTNQTSMYLCASSFSRGPSAPVYEQYFGPGTRLTVT.

V and J are TRBV15 and TRBJ1-2; 8 positions match TRBD1. Germline CDR1 LNHNV, CDR2 YYDKDF (reference sequence). The CDR3 runs to 16 residues. Trimming at V came to 0 bases and at J to 8 bases, leaving 11 bases not matched to a gene. CDR3: CATSRDLTGGLFGYTF. DNA for the CDR3: TGTGCCACCAGCAGAGATCTCACAGGGGGTTTATTCGGCTACACCTTC.

This clone is a singleton in its sample. V and J are TRBV19 and TRBJ2-2; 10 bases agree with TRBD2. The CDR3 totals 17 residues. The V segment lost 4 bases and the J segment 1 base; nucleotides outside the gene matches: 6. Germline V CDR1 and CDR2: LNHDA, SQIVND (reference sequence). CDR3 DNA sequence: TGTGCCAGTAGTACTATCAGCGGGAGGGGGAACACCGGGGAGCTGTTTTTT. This encodes CASSTISGRGNTGELFF.

In regard to this clone: At one boundary the junction diverges from the germline segment, which might be a read error. The rearrangement joins TRBV4-1 to TRBJ2-7, with D hard to call. The CDR3 is 12 amino acids. Per the germline V gene, CDR1 is MGHRA and CDR2 is YSYEKL. DNA of the CDR3: TGCGCCAGCAGCCAAGATCTGGGCAGACGTCGGTTC. It translates to CASSQDLGRRRF.

This sequence joins TRBV10-3 and TRBJ2-1, with TRBD2 matching over 13 bases. The V segment lost 3 bases and the J segment 0 bases; nucleotides outside the gene matches: 17. This CDR3 has 22 amino acids. Germline V gene lookup returns CDR1 ENHRY and CDR2 SYGVKD. The CDR3 DNA reads TGTGCCATCAGTGACGATAGGACTAGCGGGAGTCTGCCAATGAGCTCCTACAATGAGCAGTTCTTC. Amino acid sequence: CAISDDRTSGSLPMSSYNEQFF.

This rearrangement joins TRBV7-6 to TRBJ1-3, with a tentative D call TRBD1 (6 bases). V was trimmed by 5 bases and J by 4 bases, leaving 12 bases between them. Germline V lookup: CDR1 SGHVS, CDR2 FNYEAQ. The CDR3 extends over 14 amino acids. CDR3 in amino acids: CASSPQGEGNTIYF. Here the CDR3 DNA reads TGTGCCAGCAGCCCACAGGGAGAAGGAAACACCATATATTTT. Together with reference TRBV7-6 and TRBJ1-3, the CDR3 gives the full variable domain: GAGVSQSPRYKVTKRGQDVALRCDPISGHVSLYWYRQALGQGPEFLTYFNYEAQQDKSGLPNDRFSAERPEGSISTLTIQRTEQRDSAMYRCASSPQGEGNTIYFGEGSWLTVV.

The rearrangement uses TRBV6-6 and TRBJ2-7; possible D gene TRBD1, 6 bases. Germline lookup yields CDR1 MNHNY and CDR2 SVGAGI (reference sequence). V shed 9 bases and J shed 2 bases, with 20 bases lying between them. This CDR3 is built from 15 residues. CDR3 amino acids: CASSFRGSGPYEQYF. CDR3 sequence (DNA): TGTGCCAGTTCTTTCAGGGGTTCGGGGCCCTACGAGCAGTACTTC.

This clone was observed a handful of times. CDR3 bases: TGTGCCACCAGCGGCTCCTCCGGGACACACAATCAGCCCCAGCATTTT. It is translated as CATSGSSGTHNQPQHF. The chain employs TRBV15 and TRBJ1-5; possibly TRBD1 for D (6 bases). Looked up from germline, CDR1 is LNHNV and CDR2 is YYDKDF (reference sequence). The length of the CDR3 is 16 residues. Trimming cost V 5 bases and J 3 bases, with 17 bases left between them.

This clone was counted once. CDR3: CASSYSNEKLFF. DNA of the CDR3: TGTGCCAGCAGTTACAGCAATGAAAAACTGTTTTTT. This chain links TRBV6-6 with TRBJ1-4; D gene ambiguous. V dropped 2 bases and J dropped 5 bases, with 3 bases sitting between them. The CDR3 extends over 12 amino acids. The germline V gene has CDR1 MNHNY and CDR2 SVGAGI (reference sequence).

The rearrangement links TRBV7-9 to TRBJ1-4; 7 bases match TRBD1. With 10 bases clipped from V and 7 bases from J, the junction kept 3 bases outside the gene matches. The CDR3 loop spans 11 amino acids. Per the germline V gene, CDR1 is SEHNR and CDR2 is FQNEAQ (reference sequence). The CDR3 DNA reads as TGTGCCATTGACAGGGCTGAAAAACTGTTTTTT. As protein: CAIDRAEKLFF.

V usage is TRBV5-1 and J usage is TRBJ2-7; TRBD2 aligns across 11 bases. J was trimmed by 1 base and V by 0 bases; bases with no gene match: 3. CDR3 size: 16 residues. Germline lookup yields CDR1 SGHRS and CDR2 YFSETQ. The CDR3 DNA sequence: TGCGCCAGCAGCTTGGGGCCTAGCGGGGGGTCCTACGAGCAGTACTTC. Protein sequence: CASSLGPSGGSYEQYF.

This clone was seen just once. The chain has TRBV6-6 and TRBJ2-5, with 8 bases matching TRBD1. V was pared by 10 bases and J by 5 bases, with 3 bases of the junction left unmatched. Germline V gene sequence: CDR1 MNHNY, CDR2 SVGAGI (reference sequence). The length of the CDR3 is 11 residues. CDR3 amino acids: CATRGLETQYF. The CDR3, as DNA: TGTGCCACCAGGGGGCTGGAGACCCAGTACTTC.

The V call is TRBV19, the J call TRBJ2-7; TRBD2 matches 14 bases. The CDR3 has 16 amino acids. J gave up 5 bases and V 7 bases, and 10 bases lay outside the gene matches. From germline, CDR1 is LNHDA and CDR2 SQIVND (reference sequence). The chain's CDR3 is CASTPLGLAGVDEQYF. CDR3 sequence (DNA): TGTGCCAGTACCCCCCTGGGACTAGCGGGAGTCGACGAGCAGTACTTC. Full variable domain (rest looked up from reference TRBV19 and TRBJ2-7): DGGITQSPKYLFRKEGQNVTLSCEQNLNHDAMYWYRQDPGQGLRLIYYSQIVNDFQKGDIAEGYSVSREKKESFPLTVTSAQKNPTAFYLCASTPLGLAGVDEQYFGPGTRLTVT.

This chain links TRBV9 with TRBJ2-2, with D possibly being TRBD1 (6 bases). V was cut by 2 bases and J by 4 bases, with 15 bases left in between. There are 16 residues in the CDR3. Germline V lookup: CDR1 SGDLS, CDR2 YYNGEE. The CDR3 DNA reads as TGTGCCAGCAGCGTGCAGGGGAGAGATGGCACCGGGGAGCTGTTTTTT. Encoded protein: CASSVQGRDGTGELFF.

CDR3 DNA: TGTGCCTGGGGGACAGGGAACACCGGGGAGCTGTTTTTT. Its translation is CAWGTGNTGELFF. This rearrangement joins TRBV30 to TRBJ2-2, with 8 bases lining up with TRBD1. Germline trimming cut 5 bases from V and 1 base from J; bases unmatched to any gene: 0. The CDR3 is 13 amino acids. From germline, CDR1 is GTSNPN and CDR2 SVGIG (reference sequence).

This clone occurred a few times. The chain recombines TRBV30 with TRBJ2-6; weak D call: TRBD2 (6 bases). V dropped 3 bases and J dropped 0 bases, with 15 bases sitting between them. Germline values: CDR1 GTSNPN, CDR2 SVGIG (reference sequence). This CDR3 contains 17 residues. The DNA of the CDR3 is TGTGCCTGGAGGCGGGGACGGACCTACTCTGGGGCCAACGTCCTGACTTTC. It yields the protein CAWRRGRTYSGANVLTF.

The V gene is TRBV7-9, the J gene TRBJ2-7; possibly TRBD2 for D (5 bases). This CDR3 contains 12 residues. V was pared by 5 bases and J by 5 bases, with 10 bases between. Germline CDR1 SEHNR, CDR2 FQNEAQ (reference sequence). This CDR3 is CASSRGSDEQYF. In DNA form, the CDR3 reads TGTGCCAGCAGCCGAGGGTCGGACGAGCAGTACTTC.

This clone was picked up a small number of times. The rearrangement uses TRBV28 and TRBJ1-2; D gene ambiguous. Germline CDR1 and CDR2: MDHEN and SYDVKM. The CDR3 is 13 residues long. The ends were cut back, 8 bases at V and 3 bases at J, with 13 bases in the middle. This CDR3 is CASGAGIDYGYTF. Written as DNA, the CDR3 is TGTGCCAGCGGAGCGGGGATAGACTATGGCTACACCTTC.

CDR3 bases: TGTGCCAGCAGCTTAGGCACAGGGGGATCGGGACTCTCCTACGAGCAGTACTTC. Amino acid sequence: CASSLGTGGSGLSYEQYF. J is TRBJ2-7 and V is TRBV7-8; 8 bases align to TRBD1. The CDR3 is 18 residues long. Per germline, CDR1 SGHVS and CDR2 FQNEAQ. J was trimmed by 0 bases and V by 1 base; bases with no gene match: 11.

The chain combines TRBV5-7 with TRBJ2-7; TRBD1 is a possible D gene (6 bases). TRBV5-7 is flagged as an ORF with uncertain function. The CDR3 length is 16 residues. Trimming left V 4 bases short and J 4 bases short, with 21 bases between. The CDR3 sequence: CASSKVNSTGSYEQYF. In DNA form, the CDR3 reads TGTGCCAGCAGCAAGGTTAACTCGACAGGATCGTACGAGCAGTACTTC.

V and J are TRBV10-1 and TRBJ2-2; maybe TRBD2 (6 bases). Trimming left V 5 bases short and J 5 bases short, with 12 bases between. The CDR3 has 14 amino acids. Germline CDR1 is WNHNN and CDR2 is SYGVQD (reference sequence). Here the CDR3 DNA reads TGCGCCAGCAGTTCGACTAGTGTTACCGGGGAGCTGTTTTTT. It yields the protein CASSSTSVTGELFF.